Following are 14 T cell receptor beta chains from one sample sequenced in a study of naive and memory T cell subsets. The beta constant-region primer was an equimolar mix of two oligonucleotides covering TRBC1 and TRBC2. The ligated cDNA underwent four PCR rounds using SP2 and nested alpha and beta constant-region primers. TCRdb recomputed calls from the UMI-ligation and nested PCR reads with MiXCR, one row per CDR3 protein. Here the sample spans about 34,000 distinct CDR3 sequences, around 20% being singletons. Sequencing used effector memory CD4+ T cells from blood. As to subset: effector memory, CD45RA- CD27-. The receptors were gathered from a human donor in good health.

The CDR3 here is CASSDPGLAFF. In nucleotides, the CDR3 is TGTGCCAGCAGCGACCCGGGACTAGCATTCTTC. The chain uses TRBV6-2 or TRBV6-3 and TRBJ2-1; 9 bases align to TRBD2. CDR3 length: 11 amino acids. Germline loops: CDR1 MNHEY, CDR2 SVGEGT. After removal of 6 bases from V and 16 bases from J, the junction contained 7 bases not matched to a gene.

This clonotype was detected once. J is TRBJ1-1 and V is TRBV30; D not certain. Trimming took 0 bases from V and 0 from J, leaving 8 bases between them. Germline CDR1 is GTSNPN and CDR2 is SVGIG (reference sequence). The CDR3 loop spans 14 amino acids. The DNA of the CDR3 is TGTGCCTGGAGTGTAGGACGCCTGAACACTGAAGCTTTCTTT. It codes for CAWSVGRLNTEAFF.

In its sample, this clonotype is medium-sized. This rearrangement joins TRBV24-1 to TRBJ1-5; no clear D. Trimming pared 6 bases from V and 5 bases from J, leaving 10 bases between. Germline CDR1 is KGHDR and CDR2 is SFDVKD. This CDR3 has 13 amino acids. This CDR3 reads CATSYGSHQPQHF. DNA of the CDR3: TGTGCCACCAGTTACGGGAGCCATCAGCCCCAGCATTTT.

This clonotype turned up a few times. CDR3 sequence: CASSSIGGTRGSINSPLHF. For the CDR3, the DNA is TGTGCCAGCAGTTCGATTGGAGGAACTCGGGGTTCAATTAATTCACCCCTCCACTTT. The rearrangement uses TRBV27 and TRBJ1-6; D ambiguous. Deletions cut 4 bases from V and 6 bases from J, with 25 bases between. The V gene's germline CDR1 is MNHEY and CDR2 SMNVEV (reference sequence). The CDR3 has 19 amino acids.

This clonotype appeared many times. The CDR3 protein is CATSDSPGTGDEQFF. The CDR3 nucleotides read TGTGCCACCAGTGATTCCCCGGGGACAGGGGACGAGCAGTTCTTC. The rearrangement uses TRBV24-1 and TRBJ2-1; 10 positions match TRBD1. The CDR3 length is 15 residues. CDR1 KGHDR and CDR2 SFDVKD come from the germline V gene. The V and J ends lost 2 bases and 10 bases, in that order; junction bases with no gene match: 7.

This sequence joins TRBV20-1 and TRBJ1-1; the D gene is possibly TRBD1 (5 bases). This CDR3 is 15 amino acids long. The germline V and J ends were trimmed by 7 bases and 1 base, with 19 bases remaining between them. Germline assignment: CDR1 DFQATT and CDR2 SNEGSKA (reference sequence). CDR3 protein: CSVDSSGTGNTEAFF. CDR3 in DNA: TGCAGTGTTGACAGTTCCGGGACGGGGAACACTGAAGCTTTCTTT.

At least ten counts were recorded for this clonotype. J is TRBJ2-5 and V is TRBV9; D unresolved. The germline V and J ends were trimmed by 4 bases and 4 bases, with 14 bases remaining between them. This CDR3 comprises 14 residues. The germline CDR1 and CDR2 sequences are SGDLS and YYNGEE. Here the CDR3 DNA reads TGTGCCAGCAGCTACGGTCGATATGGAGAGACCCAGTACTTC. This sequence encodes CASSYGRYGETQYF.

The chain recombines TRBV28 with TRBJ2-7; 10 nucleotides line up with TRBD2. With 7 bases clipped from V and 2 bases from J, the junction kept 2 bases outside the gene matches. Germline lookup yields CDR1 MDHEN and CDR2 SYDVKM. CDR3 length: 13 residues. The CDR3 here is CASKTSGAYEQYF. DNA for the CDR3: TGTGCCAGCAAAACTAGCGGGGCCTACGAGCAGTACTTC.

This clonotype was counted ten times or more. DNA for the CDR3: TGCAGCGTTGAAGACCAGGGGGGGGGCTACACCTTC. The encoded protein is CSVEDQGGGYTF. The chain joins TRBV29-1 to TRBJ1-2, with 7 bases fitting TRBD1. This CDR3 comprises 12 residues. Per germline, CDR1 SQVTM and CDR2 ANQGSEA. The V and J ends lost 0 bases and 8 bases, in that order; junction bases with no gene match: 3.

J is TRBJ2-1 and V is TRBV28; 10 bases agree with TRBD1. Germline assignment: CDR1 MDHEN and CDR2 SYDVKM. The V gene end was trimmed by 4 bases and the J gene end by 6 bases; junction bases not matched to a gene: 9. The length of the CDR3 is 16 residues. The DNA of the CDR3 is TGTGCCAGCAGTTCCCCCGGGACAGGGGATGGCAATGAGCAGTTCTTC. Protein: CASSSPGTGDGNEQFF.

This rearrangement joins TRBV24-1 to TRBJ2-6, with D hard to call. The CDR3 extends over 13 amino acids. CDR1 is KGHDR, CDR2 SFDVKD, per germline. V was pared by 10 bases and J by 1 base, with 7 bases between. The CDR3 loop is CATEKSGANVLTF. The DNA for the CDR3 is TGTGCCACGGAGAAGTCTGGGGCCAACGTCCTGACTTTC.

This clonotype was detected a few times. The V gene is TRBV29-1, the J gene TRBJ1-2, with TRBD1 as a possible D gene (5 bases). V shed 6 bases and J shed 8 bases, with 13 bases lying between them. The V gene's germline CDR1 is SQVTM and CDR2 ANQGSEA. This CDR3 has 11 amino acids. The CDR3 loop is CSVDGGTGYTF. The CDR3 nucleotides read TGCAGCGTCGACGGGGGGACCGGCTACACCTTC.

The gene calls are TRBV10-3 and TRBJ2-3; tentative D call: TRBD1 (7 bases). The CDR3 consists of 13 residues. V was shortened by 8 bases and J by 3 bases, with 12 bases between the two germline ends. The germline V gene encodes CDR1 ENHRY and CDR2 SYGVKD. The CDR3 DNA reads as TGTGCCATCGCGGCAGGGGGGACAGATACGCAGTATTTT. Residues: CAIAAGGTDTQYF.

In this sample, this clonotype turned up many times. The chain uses TRBV7-2 and TRBJ2-1, with D uncertain. Germline V CDR1 and CDR2: SGHTA, FQGNSA. The CDR3 has 17 amino acids. V dropped 1 base and J dropped 9 bases, with 22 bases sitting between them. CDR3 DNA: TGTGCCAGCAGCTTAGTGGTACGGCTAGATAAGGGTACTGAGCAGTTCTTC. Its protein is CASSLVVRLDKGTEQFF.